These 2 T cell receptor beta chains were sequenced from one sample in a study of CXCR3-negative and CXCR3-positive naive CD8 T cells. Carrying UMI labels, the TRB cDNA libraries were prepared through 5' RACE. Each CDR3 protein gets one entry in TCRdb, which reprocessed the 5' RACE reads and gives no DNA. The repertoire shows about 130,000 distinct CDR3 sequences; the top ten hold roughly 0.3%. Material: naive CXCR3- CD8+ T cells from blood. Regarding subset: CD45RO-CCR7+CD27+CD95- naive CD8+ T cells lacking CXCR3 (TNR3-). The receptors derive from a human donor in good health. Some clones in this sample may be carry-over from other donors' samples.

CDR3 sequence reads: CSVADAWPYEQYF. The J gene is TRBJ2-7, the V gene TRBV29-1. This CDR3 contains 13 residues. Germline CDR1 is SQVTM and CDR2 is ANQGSEA.

The chain carries TRBV7-6 and TRBJ2-2; TCRdb returns TRBD1, unconfirmable since there is no DNA. This CDR3 is built from 17 residues. Germline assignment: CDR1 SGHVS and CDR2 FNYEAQ. The CDR3 here is CASRTTGYIPNTGELFF.